The sequence of this T cell receptor (beta chain) was determined in a study of T-cell memory formation after mild COVID-19 (dated by TCRdb to the early 2020s). For the wider study: TCR sequence clusters from the two donors were largely donor specific. T-cell clones expanding and contracting after mild COVID-19 in a couple of donors were tracked by longitudinal TCRalpha and TCRbeta repertoire sequencing. The cohort comprised two young, previously healthy adult volunteers, one female and one male.

From a lookup of the germline V gene, CDR1 and CDR2 are SGHVS and FQNEAQ. From the cysteine through the phenylalanine, the CDR3 covers 12 amino acids. Solely the CDR3 DNA is kept, with 36 bases framed from the first base. The germline ends are 11 bases apart after V is trimmed by 4 bases and J by 8 bases. Study-wide findings and limitations: Contracting CD4+ clones were found mainly in CM and EM memory subsets, while CD8+ clones were enriched in EMRA. SARS-CoV-2 specificity was not confirmed for the second-wave clones peaking on day 37. Balanced CD4/CD8 phenotypes were observed for clones contracting from day 15 to 85, whereas a bias towards CD4+ was observed for a second wave of clones expanding from day 15 to 37. Only a couple of mild cases were covered by the study, and larger cohorts that include severe cases with pre-infection samples were considered necessary. The detection of some responding clones in pre-infection memory suggests that pre-existing cross-reactive memory T cells joined the SARS-CoV-2 response.

PBMCs were isolated by Ficoll-Paque density gradient centrifugation. Comment on this clonotype: The antigen it binds to is not known. No much larger clonotype is one base removed from it; base qualities were not supplied.

Sequencing used an Illumina NovaSeq 6000. TCRalpha and TCRbeta cDNA libraries were constructed by 5'RACE with constant-segment primers, with sample barcodes and unique molecular identifiers being introduced. RNA was extracted from every sample with Trizol reagent. Library amplification was performed in two PCR steps, and a second sample barcode and Illumina TruSeq adapters were introduced in the second step. Sequencing of the libraries was done on an Illumina NovaSeq, producing 2 x 150 bp paired-end reads. On the authors' methods: Reads were demultiplexed and collapsed into UMI-guided consensus sequences with migec v1.2.7. Using mixcr v2.1.11, the UMI consensuses were aligned to TRA and TRB V and J templates and assembled into clonotypes. A clonotype was counted as expanded or contracted only when both edgeR and NoisET called the clonotype significant, with the noise models trained on biological replicates. For edgeR calls, the thresholds were a false discovery rate-adjusted p below 0.01 and a log2 fold-change of 1. As an exploratory analysis of dynamics, max-normalized trajectories of the 1000 most abundant clonotypes were examined by PCA with hierarchical clustering. The CD4 or CD8 phenotype of responding clones was assigned using the separately sequenced CD4+ and CD8+ repertoires. Using fastp trimming at Q25 and MiXCR clonotype assembly, TCRdb reanalyzed the public sequencing data and kept in-frame beta chains. Every CDR3 protein is listed once, alongside the most common genes and DNA of its rows. TCRdb, rather than the study authors, made the V and J calls. Within this sample are around 200,000 distinct CDR3 sequences, with 9.5% to 10% of them counted one time only. The biggest ten clones account for 3.5% of the sample.

Sample: PBMCs or a T cell subset sorted from them (not recorded which). The source of this sequence is a man aged 18 to 30 who had mild COVID-19 (a few samples of this study predate the infection). The sample titles of this study are shuffled in the database, so cell type and time point are left out; the donor was told from shared clones. This chain is built from TRBV7-8 and TRBJ1-2; a weak D assignment points to TRBD1 (5 bases agree). The DNA is as follows: TGTGCCAGCAGCTCCACCGGGGCAGGCTACACCTTC. It encodes CASSSTGAGYTF.